This TCR beta chain was captured in a study of blood T cells in healthy people across ages. The CDR3 totals 17 residues. V shed 3 bases, J shed 2 bases, and the junction held 15 bases outside the gene matches. The germline V gene has CDR1 DFQATT and CDR2 SNEGSKA (reference sequence). Study-wide results and caveats: Strong correlation was found linking TCR beta diversity to naive T cell percentage. Roughly linear declines in TCR beta diversity per million T cells occurred with age.

Primed by a sample-barcoded 5' primer and a J-beta primer mix, a second PCR proceeded for about 7 to 11 cycles. TCRdb called the 5' RACE reads again in MiXCR, with one record for every CDR3 protein. This table has roughly 1,300,000 distinct CDR3 sequences, roughly 60% appearing once. Notes on this clonotype: As yet, its antigen is unknown.

Sequenced: blood. The TCR sequence derives from a man between 18 and 29 years old in good health. V and J are TRBV20-1 and TRBJ2-7, with 8 bases matching TRBD1. The CDR3 region has the DNA TGCAGTGCTAGCCTGATTTCGGGACAGGAAAACACCTACGAGCAGTACTTC. It specifies CSASLISGQENTYEQYF.